Below, 21 T cell receptor beta chains from the same sample are listed, as sequenced in a study of blood T cell repertoires in COVID-19. Assay used: immunoSEQ multiplex PCR; TCRdb lists only in-frame clones, some missing. In the table there are fewer than 400,000 clones, around four fifths of which are singletons. Sequencing was carried out using peripheral blood. Source of these receptors: a man aged 25-45 years with active or convalescent COVID-19.

The rearrangement joins TRBV11-3 to TRBJ2-2, with D hard to call. CDR3 length: 12 amino acids. Germline loops: CDR1 SGHNT, CDR2 YENEEA. V lost 6 bases, J lost 6 bases, and 8 bases lay in between. The DNA of the CDR3 is TGTGCCAGCAGTTTAAGCCCCGGGGAGCTGTTTTTT. Its translation is CASSLSPGELFF.

This clone appeared a single time. The chain couples TRBV7-2 to TRBJ2-5; possible D gene TRBD2, 7 bases. Germline CDR1 reads SGHTA; CDR2 reads FQGNSA. The CDR3 loop spans 16 amino acids. V lost 3 bases and J 4 bases, leaving 18 bases between the germline ends. The CDR3 nucleotides are TGTGCCAGCAGCTTGGGGGGGCAGACCCTGGGAGAGACCCAGTACTTC. This sequence encodes CASSLGGQTLGETQYF.

The rearrangement joins TRBV24-1 to TRBJ1-2; TRBD1 might be the D (6 bases). CDR1 is KGHDR and CDR2 is SFDVKD in the germline V gene. The CDR3 covers 15 residues. Between the trimmed V and J ends, which lost 3 bases and 8 bases, there was a span of 18 bases. The CDR3 DNA follows: TGTGCCACCAGTGATCCTAGGGGGGGGTGGAACGGCTACACCTTC. Encoded protein: CATSDPRGGWNGYTF.

This clone was detected only a few times. The genes are TRBV25-1 and TRBJ2-7; D might be TRBD2 (6 bases). The length of the CDR3 is 15 residues. Germline CDR1 and CDR2: MGHDK and SYGVNS. The ends were cut back, 8 bases at V and 3 bases at J, with 20 bases in the middle. The CDR3 loop is CASWGSGGANYEQYF. CDR3 nucleotide sequence: TGTGCCAGCTGGGGATCCGGGGGAGCCAACTACGAGCAGTACTTC.

The rearrangement uses TRBV11-2 and TRBJ2-1, with 10 bases matching TRBD2. J lost 6 bases, V lost 5 bases, and 7 bases had no gene match. CDR3 length: 15 amino acids. Germline V lookup: CDR1 SGHAT, CDR2 FQNNGV. The CDR3 loop is CASSHGLAEGNEQFF. CDR3 nucleotide sequence: TGTGCCAGCAGCCACGGACTAGCGGAGGGCAATGAGCAGTTCTTC.

This clone was picked up one time. This chain joins TRBV28 and TRBJ2-3, with D maybe TRBD2 (6 bases). The CDR3 consists of 16 residues. V was clipped by 6 bases and J by 2 bases, with 18 bases between them. Germline values: CDR1 MDHEN, CDR2 SYDVKM. CDR3 residues: CASSPVRGILTDTQYF. The DNA for the CDR3 is TGTGCCAGCAGCCCCGTCCGCGGGATCCTCACAGATACGCAGTATTTT. The whole variable domain, filled in from reference TRBV28 and TRBJ2-3, reads DVKVTQSSRYLVKRTGEKVFLECVQDMDHENMFWYRQDPGLGLRLIYFSYDVKMKEKGDIPEGYSVSREKKERFSLILESASTNQTSMYLCASSPVRGILTDTQYFGPGTRLTVL.

The chain carries TRBV5-8 and TRBJ2-5; D may be TRBD2 (6 bases). V lost 0 bases, J lost 4 bases, and 13 bases lay in between. CDR3 length: 15 amino acids. Germline CDR1 and CDR2: SGHTS and YDEGEE. The CDR3 region is CASSLVRLGGETQYF. The CDR3, as DNA: TGTGCCAGCAGCTTGGTTCGTTTGGGGGGAGAGACCCAGTACTTC.

The chain is built from TRBV5-1 and TRBJ2-1, with 8 nucleotides matching TRBD2. Trimming removed 0 bases from V and 3 bases from J; junction bases left unmatched: 5. In germline, CDR1 is SGHRS, CDR2 YFSETQ. This CDR3 is built from 16 residues. CDR3 nucleotide sequence: TGCGCCAGCAGCTTGGAACGGGGGGGATACTACAATGAGCAGTTCTTC. Its protein product is CASSLERGGYYNEQFF.

The chain recombines TRBV5-1 with TRBJ1-3; no reliable D call. The germline V and J ends were trimmed by 5 bases and 0 bases, with 6 bases remaining between them. This CDR3 has 13 amino acids. CDR1 and CDR2 from the germline V gene are SGHRS and YFSETQ. CDR3 residues: CASSQASGNTIYF. The CDR3 bases are TGCGCCAGCAGTCAAGCCTCTGGAAACACCATATATTTT.

This chain links TRBV7-6 with TRBJ2-7; 15 bases agree with TRBD2. Germline CDR1 is SGHVS and CDR2 is FNYEAQ. With 4 bases clipped from V and 6 bases from J, the junction kept 13 bases outside the gene matches. This CDR3 has 18 residues. The CDR3 bases are TGTGCCAGCAGCTCCAGGGGACTAGCGGGGGGTATTTTACGCGAGCAGTACTTC. Translated: CASSSRGLAGGILREQYF. Filled out from reference TRBV7-6 and TRBJ2-7, the complete variable domain reads GAGVSQSPRYKVTKRGQDVALRCDPISGHVSLYWYRQALGQGPEFLTYFNYEAQQDKSGLPNDRFSAERPEGSISTLTIQRTEQRDSAMYRCASSSRGLAGGILREQYFGPGTRLTVT.

The V gene is TRBV7-9, the J gene TRBJ2-3; 7 bases align to TRBD2. Germline CDR1 SEHNR, CDR2 FQNEAQ (reference sequence). This CDR3 region has 16 residues. V gave up 3 bases and J gave up 2 bases; unmatched junction bases: 8. The CDR3 here is CASSLVPGGATDTQYF. The CDR3 region has the DNA TGTGCCAGCAGCTTGGTACCGGGGGGTGCCACAGATACGCAGTATTTT.

V is TRBV27 and J is TRBJ1-2; D is undetermined. In germline, CDR1 is MNHEY, CDR2 SMNVEV (reference sequence). V lost 8 bases to trimming and J lost 10 bases, with 14 bases between them. The CDR3 runs to 11 residues. The CDR3 nucleotides are TGTGCCAGCGGACTCGGCAGATACTACACCTTC. This translates into CASGLGRYYTF.

The J gene is TRBJ1-2, the V gene TRBV18; D uncertain. This CDR3 comprises 11 residues. V lost 2 bases to trimming and J lost 8 bases, with 6 bases between them. Germline values: CDR1 KGHSH, CDR2 LQKENI. The CDR3 region has the DNA TGTGCCAGCTCACCAGGGCGCGGCTACACCTTC. Its protein is CASSPGRGYTF. The full variable domain, in which reference TRBV18 and TRBJ1-2 provide the parts outside the CDR3, is NAGVMQNPRHLVRRRGQEARLRCSPMKGHSHVYWYRQLPEEGLKFMVYLQKENIIDESGMPKERFSAEFPKEGPSILRIQQVVRGDSAAYFCASSPGRGYTFGSGTRLTVV.

As concerns this clone: The sample has other DNA sequences that encode this CDR3 too. The chain uses TRBV7-2 and TRBJ2-1; TRBD2 agrees at 14 bases. The CDR3 has 15 amino acids. Unmatched junction bases numbered 1, after V lost 3 bases and J lost 6 bases. Germline values: CDR1 SGHTA, CDR2 FQGNSA. The CDR3 sequence: CASSLTSGGVNEQFF. CDR3 in DNA: TGTGCCAGCAGCTTGACTAGCGGGGGGGTCAATGAGCAGTTCTTC.

V gene TRBV5-8 combines with J gene TRBJ2-4; 7 nucleotides match TRBD2. The germline V gene encodes CDR1 SGHTS and CDR2 YDEGEE. This CDR3 comprises 16 residues. Unmatched junction bases numbered 7, after V lost 4 bases and J lost 0 bases. The CDR3 here is CASSPGLRLAKNIQYF. The CDR3 DNA reads as TGTGCCAGCAGCCCGGGACTAAGATTAGCCAAAAACATTCAGTACTTC.

The DNA for the CDR3 is TGCGCCAGCAGCAGAGGGACAGAATATGGCTACACCTTC. Translated, it gives CASSRGTEYGYTF. The chain links TRBV5-1 to TRBJ1-2; TRBD1 matches 7 bases. Germline V gives CDR1 SGHRS, CDR2 YFSETQ. The CDR3 has 13 amino acids. Trimming took 4 bases from V and 5 from J; bases not matched to a gene: 5.

The rearrangement uses TRBV2 and TRBJ1-2; 8 bases map to TRBD1. Trimming at V came to 4 bases and at J to 9 bases, leaving 1 base not matched to a gene. Germline lookup yields CDR1 SNHLY and CDR2 FYNNEI. The CDR3 consists of 11 residues. The CDR3 nucleotides read TGTGCCAGCAGTGGGGACAGGCGCTACACCTTC. Protein product: CASSGDRRYTF.

This chain uses TRBV4-1 with TRBJ2-1; 9 nucleotides line up with TRBD2. The CDR3 runs 16 residues. Trimming at V came to 6 bases and at J to 9 bases, leaving 15 bases not matched to a gene. The V gene's germline CDR1 is MGHRA and CDR2 YSYEKL. For the CDR3, the DNA is TGCGCCAGCAGTCCCAGGGTAGCGGGAGACGGGGGTGAGCAGTTCTTC. Its translation: CASSPRVAGDGGEQFF.

The chain couples TRBV7-2 to TRBJ2-1; D is perhaps TRBD2 (5 bases). CDR3 length: 13 amino acids. Germline loops: CDR1 SGHTA, CDR2 FQGNSA. V was trimmed by 1 base and J by 9 bases, leaving 10 bases between them. The CDR3 is CASSLDRSGEQFF. CDR3 DNA: TGTGCCAGCAGCTTAGATAGGAGCGGTGAGCAGTTCTTC.

This chain joins TRBV2 and TRBJ1-1; D not resolved. V was cut by 9 bases and J by 6 bases, with 20 bases left in between. There are 14 residues in the CDR3. Looked up from germline, CDR1 is SNHLY and CDR2 is FYNNEI. The CDR3 bases are TGTGCCAGTTCGCGCGGGTTGGGATCAGCTGAAGCTTTCTTT. Translated: CASSRGLGSAEAFF.

The V gene is TRBV6-6, the J gene TRBJ2-3; D gene ambiguous. Germline-derived CDR1 and CDR2 are MNHNY and SVGAGI (reference sequence). This CDR3 spans 14 amino acids. Trimming cost V 6 bases and J 0 bases, with 10 bases left between them. DNA for the CDR3: TGTGCCAGCAGACCCTCCGGGAGCACAGATACGCAGTATTTT. Protein: CASRPSGSTDTQYF.